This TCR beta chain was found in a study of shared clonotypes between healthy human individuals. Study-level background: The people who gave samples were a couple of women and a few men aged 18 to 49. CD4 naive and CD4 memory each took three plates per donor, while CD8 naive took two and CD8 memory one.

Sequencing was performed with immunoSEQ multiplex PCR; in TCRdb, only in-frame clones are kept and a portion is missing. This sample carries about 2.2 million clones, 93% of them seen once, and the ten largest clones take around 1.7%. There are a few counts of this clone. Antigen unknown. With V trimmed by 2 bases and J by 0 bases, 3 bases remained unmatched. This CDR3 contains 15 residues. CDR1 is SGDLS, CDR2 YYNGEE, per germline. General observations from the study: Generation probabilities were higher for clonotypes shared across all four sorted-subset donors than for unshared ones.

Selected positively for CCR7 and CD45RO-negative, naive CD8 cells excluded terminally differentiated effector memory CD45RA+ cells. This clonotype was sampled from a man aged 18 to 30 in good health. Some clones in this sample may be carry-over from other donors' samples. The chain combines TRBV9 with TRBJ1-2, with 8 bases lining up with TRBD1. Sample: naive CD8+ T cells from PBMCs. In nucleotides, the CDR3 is TGTGCCAGCAGCGTTCACAGGGGGACTAACTATGGCTACACCTTC. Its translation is CASSVHRGTNYGYTF.